The 9 T cell receptor beta chains below come from one sample, sequenced in a study of neurological immune-mediated disorders. TCRdb re-called the 5' RACE reads through MiXCR, storing one row per CDR3 protein. The sample yields approximately 43,000 distinct CDR3 sequences, approximately 2.4% seen once. The sample consisted of PBMCs. All receptors come from a man aged 25 to 45 with multiple sclerosis.

This clonotype was recorded at least ten times. The rearrangement links TRBV4-1 to TRBJ1-6; possible D gene TRBD1, 6 bases. From germline, CDR1 is MGHRA and CDR2 YSYEKL. Trimming took off 1 base at V and 8 bases at J, with 15 bases between the two ends. CDR3 length: 16 residues. The CDR3 DNA reads TGCGCCAGCAGCCAAGGGGTTTCGCAGGGGTATTCACCCCTCCACTTT. The encoded protein is CASSQGVSQGYSPLHF.

Comments on this clonotype: As the CDR3 is not closed by the conserved phenylalanine or tryptophan, this likely results from a read error. This chain joins TRBV14 and TRBJ2-5; 8 nucleotides line up with TRBD2. Germline V CDR1 and CDR2: SGHDN, FVKESK. This CDR3 has 15 residues. With V trimmed by 4 bases and J by 3 bases, 7 bases remained unmatched. For the CDR3, the DNA is TGTGCCAGCAGCCTAGCGGGGACAAAAAAAGAGACCCAGTACAAC. Amino acids: CASSLAGTKKETQYN.

This clonotype was detected many times. This chain uses TRBV7-9 with TRBJ1-2; 7 bases fit TRBD1. This CDR3 has 13 residues. The V segment lost 1 base and the J segment 9 bases; nucleotides outside the gene matches: 5. Germline CDR1 and CDR2: SEHNR and FQNEAQ (reference sequence). In DNA, the CDR3 is TGTGCCAGCAGCTTAGGGGACAGTCAGAGCTACACCTTC. This translates into CASSLGDSQSYTF. The full variable domain, in which reference TRBV7-9 and TRBJ1-2 provide the parts outside the CDR3, is DTGVSQNPRHKITKRGQNVTFRCDPISEHNRLYWYRQTLGQGPEFLTYFQNEAQLEKSRLLSDRFSAERPKGSFSTLEIQRTEQGDSAMYLCASSLGDSQSYTFGSGTRLTVV.

This clonotype was counted many times. The chain joins TRBV5-1 to TRBJ2-7; D remains ambiguous. Germline CDR1 reads SGHRS; CDR2 reads YFSETQ. V was shortened by 7 bases and J by 3 bases, with 17 bases between the two germline ends. The CDR3 loop spans 14 amino acids. In nucleotides, the CDR3 is TGCGCCAGCGCCGTCCGTCGTCCAGACTACGAGCAGTACTTC. Protein: CASAVRRPDYEQYF. Filled out from reference TRBV5-1 and TRBJ2-7, the complete variable domain reads KAGVTQTPRYLIKTRGQQVTLSCSPISGHRSVSWYQQTPGQGLQFLFEYFSETQRNKGNFPGRFSGRQFSNSRSEMNVSTLELGDSALYLCASAVRRPDYEQYFGPGTRLTVT.

This clonotype was recorded at least ten times. The chain combines TRBV12-3 or TRBV12-4 with TRBJ2-3; D is possibly TRBD2 (5 bases). This CDR3 is built from 15 residues. V lost 3 bases and J 6 bases, leaving 16 bases between the germline ends. In DNA form, the CDR3 reads TGTGCCAGCAGTTTCGGGTTCATAGGCGGGGATACGCAGTATTTT. Translation: CASSFGFIGGDTQYF.

Ten or more counts support this clonotype. The J gene is TRBJ2-7, the V gene TRBV20-1; 10 nucleotides align to TRBD2. Germline CDR1 is DFQATT and CDR2 is SNEGSKA (reference sequence). CDR3 length: 15 amino acids. V lost 0 bases, J lost 3 bases, and 5 bases stayed unmatched. CDR3 protein: CSARDGQRGGYEQYF. The CDR3 coding sequence is TGCAGTGCTAGAGATGGTCAGCGGGGGGGCTACGAGCAGTACTTC.

At least ten counts were recorded for this clonotype. The V gene is TRBV20-1, the J gene TRBJ2-5; 10 bases align to TRBD2. This CDR3 contains 20 residues. Per the germline V gene, CDR1 is DFQATT and CDR2 is SNEGSKA (reference sequence). After removal of 2 bases from V and 1 base from J, the junction contained 19 bases not matched to a gene. The CDR3: CSARRGSSGGRTGTQETQYF. The CDR3 DNA sequence: TGCAGTGCTAGACGCGGTTCTAGCGGGGGCCGTACCGGTACCCAAGAGACCCAGTACTTC.

This clonotype was seen at least ten times. The DNA of the CDR3 is TGTGCCAGCAGCTCCACGGCCGACACCATATATTTT. It codes for CASSSTADTIYF. The rearrangement joins TRBV7-9 to TRBJ1-3; the D is unclear. Germline CDR1 SEHNR, CDR2 FQNEAQ (reference sequence). CDR3 length: 12 residues. Trimming took off 4 bases at V and 8 bases at J, with 9 bases between the two ends.

This clonotype was found many times. The chain recombines TRBV18 with TRBJ1-1, with a weak D call TRBD1 (6 bases). CDR3 size: 14 residues. Germline V gives CDR1 KGHSH, CDR2 LQKENI. Between the trimmed V and J ends, which lost 4 bases and 6 bases, there was a span of 15 bases. The CDR3 nucleotides read TGTGCCAGCTCACTAGAAGCCAAGGGGGCTGAAGCTTTCTTT. This gives the protein CASSLEAKGAEAFF. Filled out from reference TRBV18 and TRBJ1-1, the complete variable domain reads NAGVMQNPRHLVRRRGQEARLRCSPMKGHSHVYWYRQLPEEGLKFMVYLQKENIIDESGMPKERFSAEFPKEGPSILRIQQVVRGDSAAYFCASSLEAKGAEAFFGQGTRLTVV.